A selection of T cell receptor beta chains follows, all from one sample in a study of graft-versus-host responses after intestinal transplantation. Libraries were prepared by immunoSEQ multiplex PCR; TCRdb keeps only in-frame clonotypes and omits some of them. The sample holds 9,500 to 15,000 clones, over 85% seen once. The sample was PBMCs, taken roughly 110 days after intestinal transplant. The receptors were sampled from a human patient who received an intestinal transplant, so some T cells may come from the graft donor. Each CDR3 is given with its conserved first and last residue. The D gene is left open where the match is weak. The size entry is marked missing in some rows and otherwise reads once, few, many or a size class.

D gene,J gene,clone size,V gene,CDR3 length,CDR3 DNA,CDR3 protein
-,TRBJ2-7,-,TRBV28,14,TGTGCCAGCAGTTTGGTCAGACAGTCCTACGAGCAGTACTTC,CASSLVRQSYEQYF
TRBD2,TRBJ2-7,-,TRBV27,15,TGTGCCAGCAGTTTAATACTAGCGGGAGAGTACGAGCAGTACTTC,CASSLILAGEYEQYF
-,TRBJ2-7,-,TRBV5-1,15,TGCGCCAGCAGCCGGGGTGGGTTGAATTCCTACGAGCAGTACTTC,CASSRGGLNSYEQYF
-,TRBJ2-1,-,TRBV2,16,TGTGCCAGCAGTGAAAGGGGGGGGGTTTCCTACAATGAGCAGTTCTTC,CASSERGGVSYNEQFF
TRBD1,TRBJ1-1,once,TRBV5-1,19,TGCGCCAGCAGCTTGGTGTGGGAATATACCAGGGGGGACTTCACTGAAGCTTTCTTT,CASSLVWEYTRGDFTEAFF
TRBD2,TRBJ2-5,-,TRBV5-6,17,TGTGCCAGCAGTCACGACCTTAGCGGGAGAGCAGAAGAGACCCAGTACTTC,CASSHDLSGRAEETQYF
-,TRBJ1-4,-,TRBV2,12,TGTGCCAGTATCCGTGAGTCTGAAAAACTGTTTTTT,CASIRESEKLFF
TRBD2,TRBJ2-3,once,TRBV4-1,17,TGCGCCAGCAGCCAACTTCTTAGCGGGAGTTTTACAGATACGCAGTATTTT,CASSQLLSGSFTDTQYF
TRBD2,TRBJ2-2,-,TRBV9,16,TGTGCCAGCAGCGACGGGACTAGCGGGAGTATGGGGGAGCTGTTTTTT,CASSDGTSGSMGELFF
TRBD2,TRBJ2-7,-,TRBV6-1,14,TGTGCCAGCAGGGGCACTAGCGGGAGCTACGAGCAGTACTTC,CASRGTSGSYEQYF
-,TRBJ2-3,-,TRBV5-1,12,TGCGCCAGCCGCCTCGTAACAGATACGCAGTATTTT,CASRLVTDTQYF
-,TRBJ2-6,once,TRBV27,16,TGTGCCAGCAGCGTTACCCCCGGGTCGGGGGCCAACGTCCTGACTTTC,CASSVTPGSGANVLTF
-,TRBJ2-7,-,TRBV9,14,TGTGCCAGCAGCGTAGGGTCGGTTCAGGCAAACAAGTACTTC,CASSVGSVQANKYF
-,TRBJ1-2,once,TRBV6-1,14,TGTGCCAGCAGTGAAGGCTATTTGGACTATGGCTACACCTTC,CASSEGYLDYGYTF
-,TRBJ2-5,-,TRBV12-5,16,TGTGCTAGTGGTTTGATCCAGGGGGGGGTAGAAGAGACCCAGTACTTC,CASGLIQGGVEETQYF
TRBD1,TRBJ2-3,-,TRBV6-5,15,TGTGCCAGCAGTTACTCCGGGACAGGAGGGGATACGCAGTATTTT,CASSYSGTGGDTQYF
-,TRBJ1-5,-,TRBV30,14,TGTGCCTGGAGCGGCGCCAGGGAAGATCAGCCCCAGCATTTT,CAWSGAREDQPQHF
-,TRBJ2-1,-,TRBV5-6,16,TGTGCCAGCAGCTCAAATACCGGGACTCCGATTAGCGAGCAGTTCTTC,CASSSNTGTPISEQFF
TRBD1,TRBJ2-7,-,TRBV6-5,15,TGTGCCAGCAGCGAACCGGGACAGCGACCTTACGAGCAGTACTTC,CASSEPGQRPYEQYF
-,TRBJ2-3,-,TRBV30,12,TGTGCCTGGCGGGGGCCTCCAGATACGCAGTATTTT,CAWRGPPDTQYF
-,TRBJ2-1,-,TRBV7-7,15,TGTGCCAGCAGCGCCCGGGACTCAAAGAGGGATGAGCAGTTCTTC,CASSARDSKRDEQFF
TRBD1,TRBJ1-2,-,TRBV27,14,TGTGCCAGCAGGGGGGACAGTGTGGAATATGGCTACACCTTC,CASRGDSVEYGYTF
-,TRBJ2-7,-,TRBV5-1,16,TGCGCCAGCAGCTTGGAGTTTACCGGGCCGACCTACGAGCAGTACTTC,CASSLEFTGPTYEQYF
-,TRBJ1-5,-,TRBV5-1,15,TGCGCCAGCAGTGTGGGTGGGGGGGGCAATCAGCCCCAGCATTTT,CASSVGGGGNQPQHF
-,TRBJ1-2,-,TRBV10-3,15,TGTGCCATCAGTGAACGCAGGGAGGGAGACTATGGCTACACCTTC,CAISERREGDYGYTF
-,TRBJ1-1,-,TRBV28,13,TGTGCCAGCTTGTACCAGCTGAACACTGAAGCTTTCTTT,CASLYQLNTEAFF
-,TRBJ2-5,-,TRBV28,13,TGTGCCAGCAGTTTCAGAGAGGCGGAGACCCAGTACTTC,CASSFREAETQYF
-,TRBJ1-2,-,TRBV5-6,15,TGTGCCAGCAGCTTGGGCGTCAGCCCTTTCTACGGCTACACCTTC,CASSLGVSPFYGYTF
TRBD1,TRBJ2-2,few,TRBV11-1,18,TGTGCCAGCAGCCATTACAGATCCGGGACAGGGACGTCCGGGGAGCTGTTTTTT,CASSHYRSGTGTSGELFF
TRBD1,TRBJ2-2,-,TRBV18,17,TGTGCCAGCTCACCCCGGGACAGGGACCAGAACACCGGGGAGCTGTTTTTT,CASSPRDRDQNTGELFF
-,TRBJ1-2,-,TRBV25-1,12,TGTGCCAGCAGTGAAGGTAGGAGTGGCTACACCTTC,CASSEGRSGYTF
TRBD2,TRBJ2-1,-,TRBV10-2,16,TGCGCCAGCAGTGAATTAAGGGGACTACACAACAATGAGCAGTTCTTC,CASSELRGLHNNEQFF
-,TRBJ2-5,-,TRBV11-1,14,TGTGCCAGCAGCCCCGTGGAGGGGGGAGAGACCCAGTACTTC,CASSPVEGGETQYF
-,TRBJ2-3,few,TRBV7-3,12,TGTGCCAGCAGCTCGCATCCGGATACGCAGTATTTT,CASSSHPDTQYF
-,TRBJ2-1,-,TRBV7-9,16,TGTGCCAGCAGCGGGTGGGGAGGTTTCCCCTTAAATGAGCAGTTCTTC,CASSGWGGFPLNEQFF
-,TRBJ2-1,-,TRBV6-1,15,TGTGCCAGCTTGAGCGGGTGGAGCTCCTACAATGAGCAGTTCTTC,CASLSGWSSYNEQFF
-,TRBJ2-2,-,TRBV9,11,TGTGCCAGCAGCGCCACCGGGGAGCTGTTTTTT,CASSATGELFF
-,TRBJ1-1,-,TRBV7-9,16,TGTGCCAGCAGCCCCTCAGGTGGGATATTGAGCACTGAAGCTTTCTTT,CASSPSGGILSTEAFF
-,TRBJ1-4,-,TRBV11-2,16,TGTGCCAGCAGCTTTCAGGGGATAGGGACTAATGAAAAACTGTTTTTT,CASSFQGIGTNEKLFF
-,TRBJ2-6,-,TRBV9,17,TGTGCCAGCAGCGGCCGGGACCCCAGCTCTGGGGCCAACGTCCTGACTTTC,CASSGRDPSSGANVLTF
TRBD2,TRBJ2-3,once,TRBV30,17,TGTGCCTGGAGTGGGGAACTAGCGGGAGGGGCCACAGATACGCAGTATTTT,CAWSGELAGGATDTQYF
TRBD1,TRBJ2-1,-,TRBV9,15,TGTGCCAGCAGCGTCACCGGGACAGGGGACAATGAGCAGTTCTTC,CASSVTGTGDNEQFF